These 22 T cell receptor beta chains share one sample of origin, sequenced in a study of blood T cells in healthy people across ages. It was with a sample-barcoded 5' primer and a J-beta primer mix that a second PCR of about 6 to 12 cycles was run. TCRdb ran MiXCR on the 5' RACE reads and lists one entry per CDR3 protein. The sample lists over 1,500,000 distinct CDR3 sequences, about 39% seen once, with 23% in the top ten. The material sequenced was blood. Receptors originate from a human donor in good health.

This CDR3 is CASSRPAGTSYTGELFF. The CDR3 coding sequence is TGTGCCAGCAGCCGTCCGGCAGGGACTAGCTATACCGGGGAGCTGTTTTTT. The V gene is TRBV7-9, the J gene TRBJ2-2; 9 bases agree with TRBD2. J lost 5 bases, V lost 5 bases, and 12 bases had no gene match. Per germline, CDR1 SEHNR and CDR2 FQNEAQ (reference sequence). The CDR3 is 17 amino acids.

The chain uses TRBV11-2 and TRBJ1-6; D is ambiguous. V lost 1 base and J lost 7, with 8 bases in between. The CDR3 covers 14 residues. Germline assignment: CDR1 SGHAT and CDR2 FQNNGV. Here the CDR3 DNA reads TGTGCCAGCAGCTTAGCTTCAGTAAATTCACCCCTCCACTTT. This encodes CASSLASVNSPLHF. Full variable domain (missing parts from reference TRBV11-2 and TRBJ1-6): EAGVAQSPRYKIIEKRQSVAFWCNPISGHATLYWYQQILGQGPKLLIQFQNNGVVDDSQLPKDRFSAERLKGVDSTLKIQPAKLEDSAVYLCASSLASVNSPLHFGNGTRLTVT.

V and J are TRBV12-3 or TRBV12-4 and TRBJ2-1; TRBD1 matches at 7 bases. CDR3 length: 15 residues. V lost 7 bases, J lost 2 bases, and 8 bases stayed unmatched. The CDR3, as DNA: TGTGCCAGCAAACTCTCAGGGGGTACCTACAATGAGCAGTTCTTC. Its protein product is CASKLSGGTYNEQFF.

This clonotype came up once. The chain couples TRBV7-9 to TRBJ2-7; TRBD2 aligns across 8 bases. From germline, CDR1 is SEHNR and CDR2 FQNEAQ (reference sequence). This CDR3 has 16 amino acids. The V segment lost 4 bases and the J segment 3 bases; nucleotides outside the gene matches: 11. In DNA, the CDR3 is TGTGCCAGCAGCTCACTCAGCGGGAGAACCGGCTACGAGCAGTACTTC. This sequence encodes CASSSLSGRTGYEQYF. Full variable domain (outside the CDR3, taken from reference TRBV7-9 and TRBJ2-7): DTGVSQNPRHKITKRGQNVTFRCDPISEHNRLYWYRQTLGQGPEFLTYFQNEAQLEKSRLLSDRFSAERPKGSFSTLEIQRTEQGDSAMYLCASSSLSGRTGYEQYFGPGTRLTVT.

The V and J genes are TRBV13 and TRBJ2-5, with a tentative D call TRBD2 (7 bases). Germline V gene data show CDR1 as PRHDT and CDR2 as FYEKMQ (reference sequence). Trimming removed 0 bases at V and 5 bases at J, with 19 bases between. The CDR3 runs to 17 residues. CDR3 residues: CASSLGPGGLSLETQYF. The DNA for the CDR3 is TGTGCCAGCAGCTTAGGCCCCGGGGGGCTATCCTTGGAGACCCAGTACTTC.

This chain connects TRBV5-1 to TRBJ2-1; D gene uncertain. Germline V gene sequence: CDR1 SGHRS, CDR2 YFSETQ. The V end was cut by 6 bases, the J end by 3 bases, with 13 bases between. CDR3 length: 14 residues. This CDR3 is CASKRLTNYNEQFF. The CDR3 DNA follows: TGCGCCAGCAAAAGATTGACCAACTACAATGAGCAGTTCTTC.

This clonotype was found once. The CDR3, as DNA: TGTGCCAGCAGCAAAGCGGGGGGGACAGGGGAAGGGGCCAACGTCCTGACTTTC. Encoded protein: CASSKAGGTGEGANVLTF. This rearrangement joins TRBV21-1 to TRBJ2-6; the table's D call, TRBD1, was not checked against the DNA. TRBV21-1 is given as a pseudogene. The CDR3 spans 18 residues.

The chain couples TRBV5-1 to TRBJ2-3; the match to TRBD2 covers 8 bases. In germline, CDR1 is SGHRS, CDR2 YFSETQ. V was clipped by 4 bases and J by 6 bases; unmatched bases: 13. The CDR3 extends over 16 amino acids. As DNA, the CDR3 is TGCGCCAGCAGCCCCCGACACGGGGGGGCGTGGGATACGCAGTATTTT. Translated: CASSPRHGGAWDTQYF.

This rearrangement joins TRBV7-9 to TRBJ1-5; D gene unclear. The CDR3 is 14 residues long. V was pared by 5 bases and J by 10 bases, with 18 bases between. The germline CDR1 and CDR2 sequences are SEHNR and FQNEAQ (reference sequence). The CDR3 sequence is CASSNYRDAGPQHF. The CDR3 bases are TGTGCCAGCAGCAACTACCGTGATGCTGGACCCCAGCATTTT. Using reference TRBV7-9 and TRBJ1-5 for the parts outside the CDR3, the full variable domain is DTGVSQNPRHKITKRGQNVTFRCDPISEHNRLYWYRQTLGQGPEFLTYFQNEAQLEKSRLLSDRFSAERPKGSFSTLEIQRTEQGDSAMYLCASSNYRDAGPQHFGDGTRLSIL.

V and J are TRBV16 and TRBJ2-7, with D maybe TRBD1 (6 bases). The CDR3 spans 15 residues. Germline V CDR1 and CDR2: KGHSY, FQNENV. Trimming shortened V by 0 bases and J by 6 bases, and 15 bases separated the two germline ends. DNA of the CDR3: TGTGCCAGCAGCCAATCGATAGGGGGATCAAGCGAGCAGTACTTC. Its translation is CASSQSIGGSSEQYF.

This chain uses TRBV7-3 with TRBJ1-1, with 7 nucleotides matching TRBD1. In germline, CDR1 is SGHTA, CDR2 FQGTGA. The CDR3 has 13 amino acids. The trim removed 3 bases at V and 6 bases at J, leaving 4 bases unmatched. CDR3 nucleotide sequence: TGTGCCAGCAGCTTCTCCGGGACAGCTGAAGCTTTCTTT. As protein: CASSFSGTAEAFF.

This chain links TRBV29-1 with TRBJ1-1; D unclear. The CDR3 covers 14 residues. The germline V gene encodes CDR1 SQVTM and CDR2 ANQGSEA. V lost 4 bases and J lost 1, with 13 bases in between. Written as DNA, the CDR3 is TGCAGCGTTGTTAAGGGCCTAAGGAACACTGAAGCTTTCTTT. Translated, it gives CSVVKGLRNTEAFF.

The chain recombines TRBV18 with TRBJ2-1, with 7 bases fitting TRBD2. Germline V lookup: CDR1 KGHSH, CDR2 LQKENI. The CDR3 totals 14 residues. The V gene end was trimmed by 1 base and the J gene end by 7 bases; junction bases not matched to a gene: 4. The CDR3 loop is CASSPQSSGNEQFF. Here the CDR3 DNA reads TGTGCCAGCTCACCACAGAGTAGCGGGAATGAGCAGTTCTTC.

V usage is TRBV15 and J usage is TRBJ1-2, with 9 bases identical to TRBD1. The CDR3 has 18 residues. V was clipped by 0 bases and J by 8 bases; unmatched bases: 16. Germline assignment: CDR1 LNHNV and CDR2 YYDKDF (reference sequence). Here the CDR3 reads CATSRDRRTGEPLWGYTF. CDR3 nucleotides: TGTGCCACCAGCAGAGATCGCAGGACAGGGGAGCCTCTGTGGGGCTACACCTTC.

Only a few counts were recorded for this clonotype. A read error may account for a junction end that differs from germline. The chain is built from TRBV28 and TRBJ2-4, with 9 bases fitting TRBD1. The CDR3 totals 14 residues. In germline, CDR1 is MDHEN, CDR2 SYDVKM. CDR3 amino acids: CASSWTGVKNEQYF. DNA of the CDR3: TGTGCCAGCAGTTGGACAGGGGTGAAGAACGAGCAGTATTTC.

This sequence joins TRBV18 and TRBJ2-7; D possibly corresponds to TRBD1 (6 bases). Germline assignment: CDR1 KGHSH and CDR2 LQKENI. The CDR3 consists of 14 residues. Trimming removed 0 bases from V and 4 bases from J, with 10 bases in between. In DNA, the CDR3 is TGTGCCAGCTCACCACCGGACAGAGATTACGAGCAGTACTTC. Translated, it gives CASSPPDRDYEQYF. The full variable domain, its missing parts supplied by reference TRBV18 and TRBJ2-7, is NAGVMQNPRHLVRRRGQEARLRCSPMKGHSHVYWYRQLPEEGLKFMVYLQKENIIDESGMPKERFSAEFPKEGPSILRIQQVVRGDSAAYFCASSPPDRDYEQYFGPGTRLTVT.

The chain uses TRBV7-2 and TRBJ2-4, with TRBD2 matching 13 bases. The closer fit of TRBJ2-7 to the DNA end suggests the J call may be wrong. The CDR3 has 16 amino acids. Germline loops: CDR1 SGHTA, CDR2 FQGNSA. Here the CDR3 reads CASSLTGTSGDPEQYF. CDR3 nucleotides: TGTGCCAGCAGCTTAACGGGGACTAGCGGGGATCCCGAGCAGTACTTC.

This sequence joins TRBV7-2 and TRBJ1-6; no reliable D call. V lost 2 bases to trimming and J lost 5 bases, with 13 bases between them. CDR1 and CDR2 from the germline V gene are SGHTA and FQGNSA. CDR3 size: 16 residues. The CDR3 DNA is TGTGCCAGCAGCTTAAGTGGGGTGGAGAATAATTCACCCCTCCACTTT. Translated, it gives CASSLSGVENNSPLHF.

The chain employs TRBV18 and TRBJ2-1; no reliable D call. V lost 2 bases and J 9 bases, leaving 11 bases between the germline ends. Germline V CDR1 and CDR2: KGHSH, LQKENI. CDR3 size: 13 residues. This CDR3 is CASSPGSQGEQFF. The CDR3 coding sequence is TGTGCCAGCTCACCAGGGTCTCAAGGTGAGCAGTTCTTC. Full variable domain (missing parts from reference TRBV18 and TRBJ2-1): NAGVMQNPRHLVRRRGQEARLRCSPMKGHSHVYWYRQLPEEGLKFMVYLQKENIIDESGMPKERFSAEFPKEGPSILRIQQVVRGDSAAYFCASSPGSQGEQFFGPGTRLTVL.

This clonotype was detected a few times. This chain links TRBV6-5 with TRBJ1-4; no firm D call. This CDR3 comprises 12 residues. V lost 2 bases and J lost 7, with 5 bases in between. Germline V gene data show CDR1 as MNHEY and CDR2 as SVGAGI. As DNA, the CDR3 is TGTGCCAGCAGTTACGTTGGTGAAAAACTGTTTTTT. Amino acid sequence: CASSYVGEKLFF.

V gene TRBV5-6 combines with J gene TRBJ2-1; D is ambiguous. V shed 2 bases and J shed 3 bases, with 15 bases lying between them. The CDR3 runs to 16 residues. CDR1 SGHDT and CDR2 YYEEEE come from the germline V gene. In nucleotides, the CDR3 is TGTGCCAGCAGCTTCGGAACTTCCGCCCACTACAATGAGCAGTTCTTC. Translating gives CASSFGTSAHYNEQFF.

This clonotype was recorded a few times. A junction boundary mismatches the germline segment, possibly from a read error. The J gene is TRBJ2-1, the V gene TRBV6-2 or TRBV6-3; D may be TRBD2 (7 bases). The CDR3 spans 15 residues. Germline-derived CDR1 and CDR2 are MNHEY and SVGEGT. The CDR3: CASSYRGGASNEQFF. The CDR3 DNA is TGTGCCAGCAGTTACAGGGGGGGAGCGAGCAATGAACAGTTCTTC.